Shown below are 5 T cell receptor beta chains from a single sample sequenced in a study of T cell repertoires in cytomegalovirus infection. Via MiXCR, TCRdb re-called the reads, giving one row per CDR3 protein. The sample includes 200,000 to 300,000 distinct CDR3 sequences, 12% of them seen just once. The specimen was PBMCs. These receptors all come from a human donor in good health (CMV status not recorded). Some clones in this sample may be carry-over from other donors' samples.

The table lists this clonotype with a few counts. The chain is built from TRBV11-2 and TRBJ2-1, with unresolved D. The germline V gene has CDR1 SGHAT and CDR2 FQNNGV. This CDR3 has 13 amino acids. The germline V and J ends were trimmed by 4 bases and 8 bases, with 12 bases remaining between them. The CDR3 nucleotides read TGTGCCAGCAGCTCCAACTCGGCCTATGAGCAGTTCTTC. Translation gives CASSSNSAYEQFF.

In its sample, this clonotype was seen a few times. The chain couples TRBV6-6 to TRBJ1-4; D is uncertain. CDR3 length equals 14 residues. With 2 bases removed from V and 4 bases from J, the gap between germline ends came to 8 bases. CDR1 is MNHNY and CDR2 is SVGAGI in the germline V gene (reference sequence). CDR3 residues: CASSYQAGNEKLFF. The CDR3 nucleotides read TGTGCCAGCAGTTACCAGGCTGGTAATGAAAAACTGTTTTTT.

This clonotype appeared many times. The chain combines TRBV11-3 with TRBJ2-3; 9 bases match TRBD2. Looked up from germline, CDR1 is SGHNT and CDR2 is YENEEA. The V segment lost 5 bases and the J segment 4 bases; nucleotides outside the gene matches: 10. The CDR3 runs to 16 residues. CDR3 DNA: TGTGCCAGCAGCAGCCGCTGGCGGGAGGGGGCAGATACGCAGTATTTT. The encoded protein is CASSSRWREGADTQYF.

This clonotype showed up just a few times. Written as DNA, the CDR3 is TGTGCCAGCTCACCGCTGGACAGGGGCTACGAGCAGTACTTC. Its translation: CASSPLDRGYEQYF. The V and J genes are TRBV18 and TRBJ2-7; 9 bases are shared with TRBD1. Germline values: CDR1 KGHSH, CDR2 LQKENI. J was trimmed by 3 bases and V by 3 bases; bases with no gene match: 3. The CDR3 spans 14 residues.

This clonotype was recorded many times. The chain links TRBV11-3 to TRBJ2-7, with no clear D. Germline CDR1 SGHNT, CDR2 YENEEA. This CDR3 spans 13 amino acids. The V gene lost 0 bases and the J gene lost 5 bases, with 8 bases spanning the gap. CDR3 DNA: TGTGCCAGCAGCTTAGAAGAGGAAAACGAGCAGTACTTC. Its protein product is CASSLEEENEQYF. The variable domain in full, completed from reference TRBV11-3 and TRBJ2-7, reads EAGVVQSPRYKIIEKKQPVAFWCNPISGHNTLYWYLQNLGQGPELLIRYENEEAVDDSQLPKDRFSAERLKGVDSTLKIQPAELGDSAVYLCASSLEEENEQYFGPGTRLTVT.